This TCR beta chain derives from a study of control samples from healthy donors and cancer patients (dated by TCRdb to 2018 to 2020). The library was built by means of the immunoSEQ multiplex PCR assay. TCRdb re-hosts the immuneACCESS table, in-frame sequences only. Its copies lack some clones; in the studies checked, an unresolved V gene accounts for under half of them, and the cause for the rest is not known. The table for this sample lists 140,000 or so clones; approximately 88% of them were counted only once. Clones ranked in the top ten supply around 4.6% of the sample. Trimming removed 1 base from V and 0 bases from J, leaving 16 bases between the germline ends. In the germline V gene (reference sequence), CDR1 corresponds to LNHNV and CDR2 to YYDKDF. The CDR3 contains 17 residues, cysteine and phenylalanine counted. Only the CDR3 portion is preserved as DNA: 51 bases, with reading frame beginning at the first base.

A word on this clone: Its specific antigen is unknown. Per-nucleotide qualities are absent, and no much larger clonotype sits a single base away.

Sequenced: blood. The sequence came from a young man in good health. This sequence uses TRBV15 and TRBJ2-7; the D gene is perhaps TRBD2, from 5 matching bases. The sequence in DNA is TGTGCCACCAGCAGAGGGGTTAGGCTGGGGAGCTCCTACGAGCAGTACTTC. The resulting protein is CATSRGVRLGSSYEQYF.